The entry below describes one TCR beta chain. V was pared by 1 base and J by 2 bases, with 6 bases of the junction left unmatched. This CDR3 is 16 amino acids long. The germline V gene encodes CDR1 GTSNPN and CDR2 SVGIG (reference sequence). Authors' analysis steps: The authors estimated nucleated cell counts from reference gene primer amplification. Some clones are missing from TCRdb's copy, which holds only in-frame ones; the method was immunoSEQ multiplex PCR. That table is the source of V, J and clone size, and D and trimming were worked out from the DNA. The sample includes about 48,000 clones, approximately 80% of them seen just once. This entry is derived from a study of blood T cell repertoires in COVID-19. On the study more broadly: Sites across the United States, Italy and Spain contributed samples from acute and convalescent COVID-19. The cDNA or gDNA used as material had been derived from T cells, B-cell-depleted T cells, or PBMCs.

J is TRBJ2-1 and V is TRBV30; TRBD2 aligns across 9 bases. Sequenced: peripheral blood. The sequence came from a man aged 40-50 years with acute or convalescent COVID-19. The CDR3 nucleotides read TGTGCCTGGAGTGGTTTCGCTAGCGGGGCCTACAATGAGCAGTTCTTC. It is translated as CAWSGFASGAYNEQFF.